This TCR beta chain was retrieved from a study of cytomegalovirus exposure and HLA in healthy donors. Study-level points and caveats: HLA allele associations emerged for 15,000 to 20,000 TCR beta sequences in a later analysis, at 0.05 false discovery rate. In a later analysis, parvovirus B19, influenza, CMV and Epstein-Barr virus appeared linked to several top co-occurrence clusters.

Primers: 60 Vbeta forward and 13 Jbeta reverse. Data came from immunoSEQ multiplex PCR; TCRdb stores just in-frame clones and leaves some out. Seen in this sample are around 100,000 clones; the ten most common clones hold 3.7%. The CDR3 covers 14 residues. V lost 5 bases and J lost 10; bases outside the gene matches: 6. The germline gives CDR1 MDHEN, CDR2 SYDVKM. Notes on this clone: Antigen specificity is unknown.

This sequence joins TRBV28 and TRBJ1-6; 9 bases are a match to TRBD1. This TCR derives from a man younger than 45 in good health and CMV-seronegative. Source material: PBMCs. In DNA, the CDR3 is TGTGCCAGCAGTATACGGGACAGGGACTCACCCCTCCACTTT. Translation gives CASSIRDRDSPLHF. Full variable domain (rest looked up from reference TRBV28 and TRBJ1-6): DVKVTQSSRYLVKRTGEKVFLECVQDMDHENMFWYRQDPGLGLRLIYFSYDVKMKEKGDIPEGYSVSREKKERFSLILESASTNQTSMYLCASSIRDRDSPLHFGNGTRLTVT.